The T cell receptor beta chain under discussion was sequenced for a study of blood T cell repertoires in COVID-19. Background on the study: Researchers got acute and convalescent COVID-19 samples from the United States, Italy and Spain. T cells, B-cell-depleted T cells, or PBMCs provided the cDNA or gDNA that served as material.

The CDR3 sequence is 12 residues long. V was cut by 7 bases and J by 1 base, with 7 bases left in between. Germline CDR1 WSHSY, CDR2 SAAADI. As originally analysed: Quantification of nucleated cells was approximated via reference gene primer amplification. The table came from immunoSEQ multiplex PCR; TCRdb's copy has only in-frame clones and leaves some out. The DNA gave D and trimming, while V, J and clone size come from that table. The sample contains roughly 200,000 clones, 80% to 90% of which appear only once. This sequence was found in a human donor with active or convalescent COVID-19. The donor label of this sample is uncertain. The sequenced sample was peripheral blood. V usage is TRBV10-2 and J usage is TRBJ2-5, with unresolved D. The CDR3 DNA is TGCGCCAGCACCACAACCCAAGAGACCCAGTACTTC. Its translation is CASTTTQETQYF.